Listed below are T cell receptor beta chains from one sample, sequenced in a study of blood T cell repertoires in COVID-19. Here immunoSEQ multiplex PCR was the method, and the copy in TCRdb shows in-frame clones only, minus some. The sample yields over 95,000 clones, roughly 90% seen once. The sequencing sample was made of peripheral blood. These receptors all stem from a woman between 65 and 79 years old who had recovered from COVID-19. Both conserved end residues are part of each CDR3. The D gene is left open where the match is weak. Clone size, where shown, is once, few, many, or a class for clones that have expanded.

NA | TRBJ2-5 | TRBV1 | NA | CTSSQDKKETSGMGETQYF | TGCACCAGCAGCCAAGATAAGAAGGAGACTAGCGGGATGGGGGAGACCCAGTACTTC
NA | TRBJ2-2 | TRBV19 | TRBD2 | CASKGSTSDRRTGELFF | TGTGCCAGTAAAGGGTCAACTAGCGACAGACGCACCGGGGAGCTGTTTTTT
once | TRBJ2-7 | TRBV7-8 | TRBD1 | CASSPPGQGYNKQYF | TGTGCCAGCAGCCCCCCGGGACAGGGGTACAATAAGCAGTACTTC
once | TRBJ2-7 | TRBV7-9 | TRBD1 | CASNRQGNEQYF | TGTGCCAGCAACCGACAGGGGAACGAGCAGTACTTC
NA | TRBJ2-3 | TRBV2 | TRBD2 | CASSEELAGIQSTDTQYF | TGTGCCAGCAGTGAGGAACTAGCGGGGATCCAAAGCACAGATACGCAGTATTTT
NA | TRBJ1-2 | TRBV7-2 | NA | CASSAPGLYGYTF | TGTGCCAGCAGCGCCCCGGGACTCTATGGCTACACCTTC
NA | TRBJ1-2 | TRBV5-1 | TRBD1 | CASSSTTGDGYTF | TGCGCCAGCAGCTCGACGACAGGGGATGGCTACACCTTC
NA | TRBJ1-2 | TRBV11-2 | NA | CASSLGGGAHGYTF | TGTGCCAGCAGCTTAGGTGGAGGTGCTCATGGCTACACCTTC
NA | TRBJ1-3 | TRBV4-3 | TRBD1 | CASSQEWRGRNTIYF | TGCGCCAGCAGCCAAGAGTGGAGGGGGCGGAACACCATATATTTT
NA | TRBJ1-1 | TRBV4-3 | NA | CASSHRDGVAFF | TGCGCCAGCAGCCACAGGGATGGGGTAGCTTTCTTT
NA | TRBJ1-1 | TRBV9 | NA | CASSVGQANTEAFF | TGTGCCAGCAGCGTAGGGCAGGCGAACACTGAAGCTTTCTTT
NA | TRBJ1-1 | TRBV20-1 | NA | CAGSNTEAFF | TGCGCCGGTTCGAACACTGAAGCTTTCTTT
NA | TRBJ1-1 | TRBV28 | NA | CASSLNYGEAFF | TGTGCCAGCAGTTTAAACTATGGTGAAGCTTTCTTT
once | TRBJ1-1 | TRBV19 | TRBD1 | CASTSLGQGEAFF | TGTGCCAGTACGAGTCTGGGACAGGGAGAAGCTTTCTTT
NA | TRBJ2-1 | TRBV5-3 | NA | CARSPPVEGEQFF | TGTGCCAGAAGCCCCCCGGTCGAGGGCGAGCAGTTCTTC
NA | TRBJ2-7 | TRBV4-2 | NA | CASSQEAALAVYEQYF | TGTGCCAGCAGCCAGGAGGCGGCACTAGCTGTCTACGAGCAGTACTTC
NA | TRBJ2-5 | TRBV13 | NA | CASSLNAGAETQYF | TGTGCCAGCAGCTTAAATGCGGGGGCAGAGACCCAGTACTTC
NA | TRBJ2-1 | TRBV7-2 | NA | CASTRTGIHDNEQFF | TGTGCCAGCACCCGAACGGGGATCCACGACAATGAGCAGTTCTTC
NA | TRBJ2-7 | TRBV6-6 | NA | CASSYEAQAYEQYF | TGTGCCAGCAGTTACGAGGCACAGGCCTACGAGCAGTACTTC
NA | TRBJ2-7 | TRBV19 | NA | CATRPRRGGWRNEQYF | TGTGCCACCCGGCCCCGACGTGGCGGGTGGAGAAACGAGCAGTACTTC
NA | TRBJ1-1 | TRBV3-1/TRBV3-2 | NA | CASSQDAGTEAFF | TGTGCCAGCAGCCAAGACGCCGGGACAGAAGCTTTCTTT
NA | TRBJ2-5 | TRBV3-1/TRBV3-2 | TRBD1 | CASSQPLTGAVQETQYF | TGTGCCAGCAGCCAACCTCTCACAGGGGCCGTACAAGAGACCCAGTACTTC
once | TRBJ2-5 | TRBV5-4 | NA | CASSLWAGQETQYF | TGTGCCAGCAGCTTGTGGGCAGGGCAAGAGACCCAGTACTTC
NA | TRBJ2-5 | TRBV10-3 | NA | CAISPGGSLWETQYF | TGTGCCATCAGCCCTGGGGGGTCCCTTTGGGAGACCCAGTACTTC
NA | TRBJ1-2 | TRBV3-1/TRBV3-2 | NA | CASSQNLNRYGYTF | TGTGCCAGCAGCCAAAACCTCAACCGGTATGGCTACACCTTC
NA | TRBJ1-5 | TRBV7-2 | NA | CASSLETNQPQHF | TGTGCCAGCAGCTTAGAGACAAATCAGCCCCAGCATTTT
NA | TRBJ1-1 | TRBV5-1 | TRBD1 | CASRQDRGRTEAFF | TGCGCCAGCAGGCAGGACAGGGGTAGGACTGAAGCTTTCTTT
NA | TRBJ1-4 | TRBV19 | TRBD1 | CASSPLGQAPTNEKLFF | TGTGCCAGTTCACCTCTCGGACAGGCACCAACTAATGAAAAACTGTTTTTT
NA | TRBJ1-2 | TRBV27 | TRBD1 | CASSSTGGQRGYTF | TGTGCCAGCAGTTCGACAGGGGGGCAAAGGGGCTACACCTTC
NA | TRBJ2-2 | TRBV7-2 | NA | CASSLDSDTGELFF | TGTGCCAGCAGCTTGGACAGCGACACCGGGGAGCTGTTTTTT
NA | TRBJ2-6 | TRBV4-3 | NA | CASSPIEPGGANVLTF | TGCGCCAGCAGCCCCATCGAGCCGGGTGGGGCCAACGTCCTGACTTTC
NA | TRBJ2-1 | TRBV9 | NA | CASRDRYNEQFF | TGTGCCAGTCGAGACAGGTACAATGAGCAGTTCTTC
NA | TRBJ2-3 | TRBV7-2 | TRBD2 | CASSLRVVSGRSPDTQYF | TGTGCCAGCAGCTTAAGGGTGGTTAGCGGGAGGAGCCCAGATACGCAGTATTTT
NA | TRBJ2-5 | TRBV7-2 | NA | CASSKGLGGEETQYF | TGTGCCAGCAGCAAGGGACTCGGCGGGGAAGAGACCCAGTACTTC
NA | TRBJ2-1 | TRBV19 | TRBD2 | CASSIVIAGTGNEQFF | TGTGCCAGTAGTATAGTAATAGCGGGTACGGGAAATGAGCAGTTCTTC
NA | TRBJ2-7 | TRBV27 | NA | CASSLRGGAYEQYF | TGTGCCAGCAGTTTAAGAGGAGGGGCCTACGAGCAGTACTTC
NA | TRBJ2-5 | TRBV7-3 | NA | CASSAGSPGETQYF | TGTGCCAGCAGCGCCGGGTCCCCAGGGGAGACCCAGTACTTC
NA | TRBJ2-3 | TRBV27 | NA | CASSPLDAEDTQYF | TGTGCCAGCAGTCCCCTCGATGCAGAAGATACGCAGTATTTT
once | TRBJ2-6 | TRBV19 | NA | CASLQSRSGANVLTF | TGTGCCAGCTTACAGAGCCGCTCTGGGGCCAACGTCCTGACTTTC
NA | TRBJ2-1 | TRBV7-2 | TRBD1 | CASSLTGGRRQFF | TGTGCCAGCAGCTTAACAGGGGGCCGGCGGCAGTTCTTC
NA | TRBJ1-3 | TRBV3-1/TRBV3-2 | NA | CASSQSDSGNTIYF | TGTGCCAGCAGCCAGAGCGACTCTGGAAACACCATATATTTT
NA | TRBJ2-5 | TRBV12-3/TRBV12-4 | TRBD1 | CASSDRAQETQYF | TGTGCCAGCAGTGACAGGGCCCAAGAGACCCAGTACTTC
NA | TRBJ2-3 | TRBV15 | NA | CATSRGKGSSGTDTQYF | TGTGCCACCAGCAGAGGAAAAGGTTCTAGTGGCACAGATACGCAGTATTTT
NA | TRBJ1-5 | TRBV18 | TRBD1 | CASSPGQGEQPQHF | TGTGCCAGCTCACCGGGACAGGGGGAGCAGCCCCAGCATTTT
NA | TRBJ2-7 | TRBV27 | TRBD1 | CASRQRQGGTDEQYF | TGTGCCAGCAGACAAAGACAGGGGGGGACAGACGAGCAGTACTTC
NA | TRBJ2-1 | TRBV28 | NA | CASAGPYNEQFF | TGTGCCAGCGCTGGCCCCTACAATGAGCAGTTCTTC
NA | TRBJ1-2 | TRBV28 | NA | CASTLLGDGYTF | TGTGCCAGCACCCTTCTGGGCGATGGCTACACCTTC
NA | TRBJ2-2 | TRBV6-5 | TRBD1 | CASSTRDRGAGELFF | TGTGCCAGCAGTACCCGGGACAGGGGAGCCGGGGAGCTGTTTTTT
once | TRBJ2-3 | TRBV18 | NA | CASSPPDRKSTDTQYF | TGTGCCAGCTCGCCGCCGGACAGAAAGAGCACAGATACGCAGTATTTT
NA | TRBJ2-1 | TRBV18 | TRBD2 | CASSPNSGTSGNDEQFF | TGTGCCAGCTCACCCAACTCCGGGACTAGCGGGAATGATGAGCAGTTCTTC
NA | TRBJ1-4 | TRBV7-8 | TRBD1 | CASSPNRQGLGEKLFF | TGTGCCAGCAGCCCGAACCGACAGGGGTTGGGTGAAAAACTGTTTTTT
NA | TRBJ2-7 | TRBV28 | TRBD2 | CASSPTSGGFYEQYF | TGTGCCAGCAGTCCAACTAGCGGGGGCTTCTACGAGCAGTACTTC
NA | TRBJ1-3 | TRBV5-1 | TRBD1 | CASSSSTGDGNTIYF | TGCGCCAGCAGCTCCTCGACAGGGGATGGAAACACCATATATTTT
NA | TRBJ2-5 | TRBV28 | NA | CASSSTQQDQYF | TGTGCCAGCAGTTCAACCCAGCAGGACCAGTACTTC
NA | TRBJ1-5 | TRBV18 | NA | CASSPNAGQPQHF | TGTGCCAGCTCACCGAACGCGGGTCAGCCCCAGCATTTT
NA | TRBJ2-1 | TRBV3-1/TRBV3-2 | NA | CASSRRGRNEQFF | TGTGCCAGCAGCAGGAGAGGTCGGAATGAGCAGTTCTTC
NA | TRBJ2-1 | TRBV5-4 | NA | CASSFGRSGGRFF | TGTGCCAGCAGCTTTGGAAGGTCCGGGGGTCGGTTCTTC
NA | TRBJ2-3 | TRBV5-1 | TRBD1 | CASKGDSSTDTQYF | TGCGCCAGCAAGGGGGACAGTAGCACAGATACGCAGTATTTT
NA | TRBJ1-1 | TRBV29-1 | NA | CSVVYQGPIF | TGCAGCGTCGTATATCAGGGGCCGATTTTT
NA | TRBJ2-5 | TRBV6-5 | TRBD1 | CASSYRGTEGETQYF | TGTGCCAGCAGTTACCGAGGGACAGAGGGAGAGACCCAGTACTTC